These 20 T cell receptor beta chains were sequenced from one sample in a study of response to subunit inactivated influenza vaccine. TCRdb ran MiXCR on the RT-PCR reads and lists one entry per CDR3 protein. This sample has roughly 190,000 distinct CDR3 sequences, with under 15% found just once. The source material was CD8+ T cells sorted from PBMCs, sampled more than 4 days after vaccination. These receptors were taken from a man aged 50-59 years who received an inactivated influenza vaccine.

The chain couples TRBV10-3 to TRBJ2-5, with D maybe TRBD1 (6 bases). V lost 7 bases to trimming and J lost 0 bases, with 9 bases between them. This CDR3 contains 13 residues. Germline CDR1 ENHRY, CDR2 SYGVKD. CDR3 nucleotides: TGTGCCATCAAGGGGACACACCAAGAGACCCAGTACTTC. Translating it yields CAIKGTHQETQYF.

A few counts support this clonotype. The J gene is TRBJ1-2, the V gene TRBV15; D possibly corresponds to TRBD1 (6 bases). The V gene lost 1 base and the J gene lost 5 bases, with 17 bases spanning the gap. Germline V CDR1 and CDR2: LNHNV, YYDKDF (reference sequence). This CDR3 is built from 16 residues. CDR3 protein: CATSRGDTPGVYGYTF. CDR3 nucleotides: TGTGCCACCAGCAGAGGGGACACCCCTGGGGTGTATGGCTACACCTTC.

This clonotype was observed a handful of times. CDR3 amino acids: CASSSHVTGYNEQFF. CDR3 in DNA: TGTGCCAGCAGTTCCCATGTGACAGGTTACAATGAGCAGTTCTTC. The chain employs TRBV12-3 or TRBV12-4 and TRBJ2-1, with D tentatively TRBD1 (6 bases). V gave up 4 bases and J gave up 4 bases, with 14 bases separating them. The CDR3 consists of 15 residues.

This clonotype was counted only a few times. This chain links TRBV4-3 with TRBJ1-2; D uncertain. Looked up from germline, CDR1 is LGHNA and CDR2 is YSLEER. The CDR3 sequence is 13 residues long. With 0 bases removed from V and 14 bases from J, the gap between germline ends came to 16 bases. The CDR3 nucleotides are TGCGCCAGCAGCCAAGATCGGTCGGTGGCGGGGACCTTC. It codes for CASSQDRSVAGTF.

This sequence joins TRBV4-1 and TRBJ1-5; D is uncertain. Trimming removed 2 bases from V and 0 bases from J, with 11 bases in between. The CDR3 has 16 residues. CDR1 and CDR2 (germline): MGHRA, YSYEKL. The CDR3 protein is CASSQRAEYSNQPQHF. The CDR3, as DNA: TGCGCCAGCAGCCAAAGGGCAGAATATAGCAATCAGCCCCAGCATTTT.

In its sample, this clonotype was seen a few times. The chain uses TRBV27 and TRBJ1-1, with a weak D call TRBD1 (6 bases). V lost 5 bases and J 6 bases, leaving 13 bases between the germline ends. Germline V gene data show CDR1 as MNHEY and CDR2 as SMNVEV (reference sequence). The CDR3 has 13 residues. CDR3 bases: TGTGCCAGCAGTGTCACAGGGAGCGCTGAAGCTTTCTTT. Its protein product is CASSVTGSAEAFF.

The chain joins TRBV19 to TRBJ2-7, with D tentatively TRBD2 (6 bases). Germline V CDR1 and CDR2: LNHDA, SQIVND (reference sequence). The CDR3 covers 12 residues. V lost 3 bases, J lost 5 bases, and 8 bases lay in between. Here the CDR3 reads CASSIGGDEQYF. Here the CDR3 DNA reads TGTGCCAGTAGTATTGGAGGGGACGAGCAGTACTTC.

V gene TRBV15 combines with J gene TRBJ1-2, with 8 bases fitting TRBD1. CDR3 length equals 14 residues. V lost 8 bases to trimming and J lost 4 bases; unmatched junction nucleotides: 9. The germline gives CDR1 LNHNV, CDR2 YYDKDF (reference sequence). CDR3 residues: CATSGRGLGYGYTF. The CDR3 coding sequence is TGTGCCACCTCGGGCAGGGGGCTCGGCTATGGCTACACCTTC.

This clonotype was observed a handful of times. V is TRBV5-1 and J is TRBJ2-5, with TRBD2 matching over 8 bases. The V gene's germline CDR1 is SGHRS and CDR2 YFSETQ. V shed 0 bases and J 13 bases; nucleotides not matched to a gene: 14. CDR3 length equals 15 residues. The CDR3 reads CASSLGQGGIAGLYF. As DNA, the CDR3 is TGCGCCAGCAGCTTGGGCCAGGGCGGGATAGCGGGACTGTACTTC. The complete variable domain, with remaining parts taken from reference TRBV5-1 and TRBJ2-5, reads KAGVTQTPRYLIKTRGQQVTLSCSPISGHRSVSWYQQTPGQGLQFLFEYFSETQRNKGNFPGRFSGRQFSNSRSEMNVSTLELGDSALYLCASSLGQGGIAGLYFGPGTRLLVL.

This chain connects TRBV7-9 to TRBJ2-5; tentative D call: TRBD1 (6 bases). CDR3 size: 14 residues. CDR1 SEHNR and CDR2 FQNEAQ come from the germline V gene (reference sequence). Trimming removed 4 bases from V and 5 bases from J, with 14 bases in between. CDR3 in amino acids: CASSYTGPWETQYF. The CDR3 DNA follows: TGTGCCAGCAGCTACACAGGGCCTTGGGAGACCCAGTACTTC. The full variable domain, completed using reference TRBV7-9 and TRBJ2-5, is DTGVSQNPRHKITKRGQNVTFRCDPISEHNRLYWYRQTLGQGPEFLTYFQNEAQLEKSRLLSDRFSAERPKGSFSTLEIQRTEQGDSAMYLCASSYTGPWETQYFGPGTRLLVL.

In its sample, this clonotype was seen a few times. The chain carries TRBV6-1 and TRBJ2-1, with TRBD2 identical over 7 bases. Germline loops: CDR1 MNHNS, CDR2 SASEGT. CDR3 length: 15 residues. Trimming took 6 bases from V and 1 from J; bases not matched to a gene: 6. The CDR3 DNA reads TGTGCCAGCAGGGTCGCTAGCGGTTCCTACAATGAGCAGTTCTTC. The encoded protein is CASRVASGSYNEQFF.

This clonotype was counted many times. This chain connects TRBV20-1 to TRBJ2-7, with D unclear. The ends were cut back, 6 bases at V and 5 bases at J, with 14 bases in the middle. Per germline, CDR1 DFQATT and CDR2 SNEGSKA (reference sequence). The CDR3 is 12 residues long. Here the CDR3 DNA reads TGCAGTGCGTGGGGTCGTACAGACGAGCAGTACTTC. Amino acids: CSAWGRTDEQYF.

V usage is TRBV7-9 and J usage is TRBJ2-1, with no clear D. The ends were cut back, 1 base at V and 10 bases at J, with 8 bases in the middle. Per the germline V gene, CDR1 is SEHNR and CDR2 is FQNEAQ (reference sequence). This CDR3 contains 12 residues. The CDR3 region has the DNA TGTGCCAGCAGCTTAGTACAGTTCGAGCAGTTCTTC. Translation gives CASSLVQFEQFF. Combining the CDR3 with reference TRBV7-9 and TRBJ2-1 gives the whole variable domain DTGVSQNPRHKITKRGQNVTFRCDPISEHNRLYWYRQTLGQGPEFLTYFQNEAQLEKSRLLSDRFSAERPKGSFSTLEIQRTEQGDSAMYLCASSLVQFEQFFGPGTRLTVL.

This clonotype has a handful of counts. This chain joins TRBV20-1 and TRBJ2-1; TRBD2 matches 9 bases. This CDR3 is built from 17 residues. Germline V gene lookup returns CDR1 DFQATT and CDR2 SNEGSKA (reference sequence). Trimming took 1 base from V and 4 from J; bases not matched to a gene: 11. The CDR3 loop reads CSARGAPGLADYNEQFF. DNA for the CDR3: TGCAGTGCTAGAGGGGCCCCGGGACTAGCAGATTACAATGAGCAGTTCTTC.

A few counts support this clonotype. The CDR3 is CASSVTWGLAGDNEQFF. The CDR3 coding sequence is TGTGCCAGCAGCGTCACCTGGGGACTAGCGGGGGACAATGAGCAGTTCTTC. This chain connects TRBV9 to TRBJ2-1; TRBD2 matches 14 bases. Germline V CDR1 and CDR2: SGDLS, YYNGEE. The CDR3 is 17 amino acids. The V segment lost 2 bases and the J segment 5 bases; nucleotides outside the gene matches: 6.

In its sample, this clonotype was seen many times. The chain recombines TRBV7-6 with TRBJ2-1; D gene ambiguous. The ends were cut back, 5 bases at V and 7 bases at J, with 9 bases in the middle. The CDR3 length is 12 residues. Germline assignment: CDR1 SGHVS and CDR2 FNYEAQ. This CDR3 reads CASSLTWNEQFF. CDR3 DNA: TGTGCCAGCAGCCTGACATGGAATGAGCAGTTCTTC.

The chain combines TRBV5-1 with TRBJ2-1; 9 nucleotides match TRBD1. The CDR3 is 14 amino acids. The germline V gene encodes CDR1 SGHRS and CDR2 YFSETQ. The V gene end was trimmed by 4 bases and the J gene end by 8 bases; junction bases not matched to a gene: 7. The CDR3 DNA reads as TGCGCCAGCAGCGATGGGACAGGGCGTGATGAGCAGTTCTTC. As protein: CASSDGTGRDEQFF. Full variable domain (outside the CDR3, taken from reference TRBV5-1 and TRBJ2-1): KAGVTQTPRYLIKTRGQQVTLSCSPISGHRSVSWYQQTPGQGLQFLFEYFSETQRNKGNFPGRFSGRQFSNSRSEMNVSTLELGDSALYLCASSDGTGRDEQFFGPGTRLTVL.

The gene calls are TRBV7-9 and TRBJ1-4; perhaps TRBD1 as D (6 bases). The CDR3 has 14 residues. Germline V gene lookup returns CDR1 SEHNR and CDR2 FQNEAQ (reference sequence). The ends were cut back, 5 bases at V and 7 bases at J, with 14 bases in the middle. In DNA, the CDR3 is TGTGCCAGCAGCCTGACAGGTCTTGGTGAAAAACTGTTTTTT. Residues: CASSLTGLGEKLFF.

The chain couples TRBV10-3 to TRBJ2-1, with D tentatively TRBD2 (6 bases). CDR1 is ENHRY and CDR2 is SYGVKD in the germline V gene. The CDR3 length is 15 residues. The V and J ends lost 4 bases and 9 bases respectively, with 19 bases between them. The CDR3 coding sequence is TGTGCCATCAGTGGGACTAAAGAAGGTGCCGGTGAGCAGTTCTTC. The encoded protein is CAISGTKEGAGEQFF.

This chain connects TRBV6-1 to TRBJ1-2, with TRBD1 as a possible D gene (5 bases). The ends were cut back, 5 bases at V and 4 bases at J, with 11 bases in the middle. The CDR3 is 13 residues long. Germline CDR1 reads MNHNS; CDR2 reads SASEGT. CDR3: CASSRDRGYGYTF. In DNA form, the CDR3 reads TGTGCCAGCAGTCGGGACCGAGGCTATGGCTACACCTTC.